This T cell receptor (beta chain) was observed in a study of CD8 T cells in ankylosing spondylitis. Broader study findings: Disease-linked clones had a CD8+ phenotype and relatively low frequency in peripheral blood. Typical of ankylosing spondylitis blood, it appeared, was a TCR beta motif of eight highly homologous variants. According to the report, clones linked to the disease were significantly enriched in matched synovial fluid samples taken from ankylosing spondylitis patients.

TCRdb independently ran MiXCR on the 5' RACE reads; one entry per CDR3 protein. The repertoire consists of approximately 150,000 distinct CDR3 sequences, with 17% occurring once and the leading ten covering roughly 30%. Only a few counts were recorded for this clonotype. Its antigen remains unidentified. The V end was cut by 0 bases, the J end by 1 base, with 12 bases between. This CDR3 comprises 16 residues. Germline V gene sequence: CDR1 MNHEY, CDR2 SVGAGI. The chain couples TRBV6-5 to TRBJ1-1; D possibly corresponds to TRBD1 (5 bases). The sample taken for sequencing was blood, either unsorted or a sorted T cell fraction (not recorded which). This receptor was taken from a male donor with ankylosing spondylitis. CDR3 sequence: CASSYSFGGGNTEAFF. DNA for the CDR3: TGTGCCAGCAGTTACTCGTTCGGGGGAGGGAACACTGAAGCTTTCTTT.